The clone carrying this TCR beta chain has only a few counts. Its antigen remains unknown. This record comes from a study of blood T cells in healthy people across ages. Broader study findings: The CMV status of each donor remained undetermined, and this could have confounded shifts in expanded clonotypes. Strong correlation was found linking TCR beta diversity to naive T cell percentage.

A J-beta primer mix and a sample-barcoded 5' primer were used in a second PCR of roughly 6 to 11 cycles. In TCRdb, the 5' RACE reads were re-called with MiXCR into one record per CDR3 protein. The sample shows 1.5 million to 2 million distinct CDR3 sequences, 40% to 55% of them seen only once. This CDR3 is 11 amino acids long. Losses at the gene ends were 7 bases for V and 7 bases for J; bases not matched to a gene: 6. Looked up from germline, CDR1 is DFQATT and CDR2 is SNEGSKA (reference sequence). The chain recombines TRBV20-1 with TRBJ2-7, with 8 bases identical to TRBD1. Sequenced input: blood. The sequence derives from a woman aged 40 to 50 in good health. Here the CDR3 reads CSVARGLEQYF. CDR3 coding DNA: TGCAGTGTTGCCAGGGGGCTTGAGCAGTACTTC.